The clone carrying this TCR beta chain has a single count. The data originate from a study of cytomegalovirus exposure and HLA in healthy donors. At the level of the study: There were 117 million unique TCR beta sequences, drawn from approximately 190 million T cells, in an earlier analysis.

Primers for the PCR totalled 60 Vbeta and 13 Jbeta. TCRdb's copy holds only in-frame clones and misses some; the assay was immunoSEQ multiplex PCR. The sample has 100,000 to 140,000 clones; roughly 82% are singletons. This CDR3 has 16 residues. Germline V lookup: CDR1 LNHDA, CDR2 SQIVND (reference sequence). V was clipped by 4 bases and J by 4 bases; unmatched bases: 5. This clonotype was sampled from a man aged 25-40 years in good health and CMV-seropositive. The V and J genes are TRBV19 and TRBJ2-1; 12 bases map to TRBD2. The specimen sequenced was PBMCs. The CDR3 loop reads CASSTTTSGRYNEQFF. The CDR3 region has the DNA TGTGCCAGTAGTACAACGACTAGCGGGAGATACAATGAGCAGTTCTTC.